This TCR beta chain was documented in a study of cytomegalovirus exposure and HLA in healthy donors. PCR used 60 Vbeta primers and 13 Jbeta primers. The method was immunoSEQ multiplex PCR; TCRdb's version includes in-frame clones alone and lacks a portion of them. The sample shows approximately 51,000 clones, about 81% of them seen only once. This CDR3 spans 14 amino acids. The germline V gene encodes CDR1 SGHAT and CDR2 FQNNGV. The V end was cut by 5 bases, the J end by 8 bases, with 17 bases between. The receptor was isolated from a boy between 5 and 17 years old in good health and CMV-seropositive. This chain connects TRBV11-2 to TRBJ2-3; D possibly corresponds to TRBD1 (6 bases). The material sequenced was PBMCs. The CDR3 DNA reads as TGTGCCAGCAGCAACAGGGTAGGGGACGGTACGCAGTATTTT. It is translated as CASSNRVGDGTQYF.